The 28 T cell receptor beta chains below come from one sample, sequenced in a study of graft-versus-host responses after intestinal transplantation. Repertoires were generated with immunoSEQ multiplex PCR, while TCRdb's copy carries only in-frame clones and drops some. Among approximately 6,400 clones listed, approximately 21% were seen once. The source was alloreactive CD4+ T cells from a mixed lymphocyte reaction culture, collected before transplantation. Subset given: CFSE-low proliferating T cells sorted from approximately 6-day pre-transplant mixed lymphocyte reaction (GvH or HvG direction). The origin of the receptors is a human patient who was an organ donor for intestinal transplantation.

The chain is built from TRBV18 and TRBJ2-5, with TRBD2 matching over 8 bases. V shed 3 bases, J shed 4 bases, and the junction held 7 bases outside the gene matches. The CDR3 contains 15 residues. The germline V gene has CDR1 KGHSH and CDR2 LQKENI. CDR3 loop: CASSPSSGGRETQYF. CDR3 coding DNA: TGTGCCAGCTCACCTTCGAGCGGGGGTAGAGAGACCCAGTACTTC.

V gene TRBV7-2 combines with J gene TRBJ2-1; possibly TRBD1 or TRBD2 for D (5 bases each). The CDR3 consists of 16 residues. Germline-derived CDR1 and CDR2 are SGHTA and FQGNSA. V was shortened by 5 bases and J by 0 bases, with 14 bases between the two germline ends. CDR3 residues: CASSPLGDLSYNEQFF. CDR3 sequence (DNA): TGTGCCAGCAGCCCCCTGGGGGACCTCTCCTACAATGAGCAGTTCTTC. The variable domain in full, with the rest retrieved from reference TRBV7-2 and TRBJ2-1, is GAGVSQSPSNKVTEKGKDVELRCDPISGHTALYWYRQSLGQGLEFLIYFQGNSAPDKSGLPSDRFSAERTGGSVSTLTIQRTQQEDSAVYLCASSPLGDLSYNEQFFGPGTRLTVL.

Only a few counts were recorded for this clone. This chain uses TRBV18 with TRBJ2-1, with D hard to call. Per the germline V gene, CDR1 is KGHSH and CDR2 is LQKENI. The length of the CDR3 is 15 residues. V lost 6 bases, J lost 9 bases, and 21 bases lay in between. The CDR3 nucleotides read TGTGCCAGCTCGCACCTTCTAGTTGTAGAAACTGAGCAGTTCTTC. Translated, it gives CASSHLLVVETEQFF.

A few counts support this clone. The chain employs TRBV7-9 and TRBJ2-3; 10 bases map to TRBD2. The CDR3 loop spans 16 amino acids. Trimming took 5 bases from V and 0 from J; bases not matched to a gene: 5. Germline CDR1 and CDR2: SEHNR and FQNEAQ (reference sequence). CDR3 DNA: TGTGCCAGCAGCCTTCTAGCGGGGGCGAGCACAGATACGCAGTATTTT. This translates into CASSLLAGASTDTQYF.

The V gene is TRBV6-1, the J gene TRBJ1-2; TRBD1 agrees at 8 bases. Germline V gene data show CDR1 as MNHNS and CDR2 as SASEGT. The CDR3 is made up of 14 amino acids. J gave up 1 base and V 6 bases, and 4 bases lay outside the gene matches. The CDR3 nucleotides read TGTGCCAGCAGACACACAGGGGGTAACTATGGCTACACCTTC. Translation gives CASRHTGGNYGYTF.

The V and J genes are TRBV25-1 and TRBJ1-2; a weak D match, TRBD1 (6 bases). V gave up 5 bases and J gave up 5 bases, with 15 bases separating them. The CDR3 is 14 residues long. The germline gives CDR1 MGHDK, CDR2 SYGVNS. CDR3 DNA sequence: TGTGCCAGCAGTCCTAACCTCAGGGGATATGGCTACACCTTC. Protein product: CASSPNLRGYGYTF.

V is TRBV7-2 and J is TRBJ2-7; perhaps TRBD1 as D (6 bases). Trimming removed 3 bases from V and 1 base from J, with 13 bases in between. The germline CDR1 and CDR2 sequences are SGHTA and FQGNSA. The CDR3 runs 15 residues. The CDR3 region has the DNA TGTGCCAGCAGCTTCCGACAGGTTGTTTCCTACGAGCAGTACTTC. It is translated as CASSFRQVVSYEQYF.

This clone has more than one count but fewer than ten. With a much larger clone just one base away, this may be a read error. This chain links TRBV7-6 with TRBJ1-6; possible D gene TRBD1, 5 bases. This CDR3 region has 19 residues. Germline V lookup: CDR1 SGHVS, CDR2 FNYEAQ. Trimming shortened V by 1 base and J by 7 bases, and 23 bases separated the two germline ends. CDR3 DNA sequence: TGTGCCAGCAGCTTAGAATCCCGTGGGGGGGGAGACTTCAATTCACCCCTCCACTTT. Its translation is CASSLESRGGGDFNSPLHF.

In its sample, this clone was seen a few times. V gene TRBV6-5 combines with J gene TRBJ1-2; D is ambiguous. V lost 3 bases, J lost 4 bases, and 15 bases lay in between. CDR3 length: 15 amino acids. The V gene's germline CDR1 is MNHEY and CDR2 SVGAGI. This CDR3 reads CASSYGYTEAYGYTF. CDR3 DNA: TGTGCCAGCAGTTATGGGTATACCGAGGCCTATGGCTACACCTTC.

This clone is large within its sample. The genes are TRBV14 and TRBJ1-2; D not resolved. Germline V gene data show CDR1 as SGHDN and CDR2 as FVKESK. V shed 2 bases and J shed 0 bases, with 4 bases lying between them. The CDR3 has 13 amino acids. CDR3 sequence (DNA): TGTGCCAGCAGCCAAACACCTAACTATGGCTACACCTTC. Protein product: CASSQTPNYGYTF.

This clone is labeled medium-sized (0.01 to 0.1%). The chain couples TRBV19 to TRBJ2-3, with 12 bases identical to TRBD2. This CDR3 has 12 amino acids. From germline, CDR1 is LNHDA and CDR2 SQIVND (reference sequence). After removal of 6 bases from V and 12 bases from J, the junction contained 4 bases not matched to a gene. This CDR3 is CASSPSGGAQYF. The CDR3, as DNA: TGTGCCAGTAGCCCTAGCGGGGGGGCTCAGTATTTT.

This clone is deemed medium-sized. In DNA form, the CDR3 reads TGTGCCAGCAGTTACACGCGACAGGGAGGCAATGAGCAGTTCTTC. Protein sequence: CASSYTRQGGNEQFF. The chain joins TRBV6-6 to TRBJ2-1, with D tentatively TRBD1 (7 bases). The CDR3 has 15 amino acids. The germline V gene has CDR1 MNHNY and CDR2 SVGAGI (reference sequence). V lost 2 bases and J lost 6, with 14 bases in between.

This chain's CDR3 is CASSTYPYREPNSPLHF. CDR3 bases: TGTGCCAGTAGTACTTACCCATACAGGGAGCCTAATTCACCCCTCCACTTT. V gene TRBV19 combines with J gene TRBJ1-6; D might be TRBD1 (6 bases). In germline, CDR1 is LNHDA, CDR2 SQIVND (reference sequence). Deletions cut 4 bases from V and 6 bases from J, with 19 bases between. CDR3 length equals 17 residues.

Turning to this clone: A much larger clone differs by one base, so this may be a read error. The V call is TRBV7-9, the J call TRBJ2-3, with TRBD2 matching over 7 bases. Germline V CDR1 and CDR2: SEHNR, FQNEAQ (reference sequence). This CDR3 has 17 residues. The ends lost 0 bases at V and 4 bases at J; junction bases unmatched: 10. This CDR3 is CASSLARVGGSADTQYF. In DNA, the CDR3 is TGTGCCAGCAGCTTAGCGCGTGTGGGGGGGAGCGCAGATACGCAGTATTTT.

This clone is labeled as medium-sized. This rearrangement joins TRBV7-9 to TRBJ2-6; D gene uncertain. Trimming took 4 bases from V and 0 from J, leaving 10 bases between them. The CDR3 sequence is 16 residues long. Looked up from germline, CDR1 is SEHNR and CDR2 is FQNEAQ (reference sequence). DNA of the CDR3: TGTGCCAGCAGCTCGACATATACCTCTGGGGCCAACGTCCTGACTTTC. Protein: CASSSTYTSGANVLTF.

The chain carries TRBV7-8 and TRBJ2-7, with a possible D match to TRBD1 (6 bases). V was trimmed by 3 bases and J by 7 bases, leaving 13 bases between them. The CDR3 is 13 amino acids. Germline CDR1 reads SGHVS; CDR2 reads FQNEAQ. The CDR3 DNA follows: TGTGCCAGCAGCTTCAGGGGCTTGTTGGAGCAGTACTTC. Translation: CASSFRGLLEQYF.

In its sample, this clone was seen a few times. V and J are TRBV6-5 and TRBJ2-2; D possibly corresponds to TRBD2 (7 bases). This CDR3 has 15 amino acids. CDR1 and CDR2 from the germline V gene are MNHEY and SVGAGI. The V gene lost 0 bases and the J gene lost 3 bases, with 8 bases spanning the gap. CDR3 sequence (DNA): TGTGCCAGCAGTTACTCCGGGGGGCACACCGGGGAGCTGTTTTTT. Its translation: CASSYSGGHTGELFF.

The sample holds a few counts of this clone. The genes are TRBV11-2 and TRBJ2-7; 7 bases map to TRBD1. V was clipped by 5 bases and J by 2 bases; unmatched bases: 6. From germline, CDR1 is SGHAT and CDR2 FQNNGV. This CDR3 has 14 residues. The CDR3 here is CASSRDRATYEQYF. CDR3 bases: TGTGCCAGCAGCCGCGACAGGGCCACCTACGAGCAGTACTTC.

This clone came up once. A read error may be the cause here, since a much bigger clone is one base away. The J gene is TRBJ1-2, the V gene TRBV5-1; D unresolved. CDR3 length: 15 amino acids. CDR1 SGHRS and CDR2 YFSETQ come from the germline V gene. The CDR3 spells CASSLTRTGTYGCTF. As DNA, the CDR3 is TGCGCCAGCAGCTTGACCCGGACGGGAACTTATGGCTGCACCTTC.

The table lists this clone with a few counts. Here the CDR3 DNA reads TGTGCCAGCTCGGGAAACAGAGGAGAGAACACTGAAGCTTTCTTT. Its translation: CASSGNRGENTEAFF. The chain carries TRBV18 and TRBJ1-1; the D is unclear. This CDR3 has 15 amino acids. The V gene lost 6 bases and the J gene lost 1 base, with 15 bases spanning the gap. Germline V gene sequence: CDR1 KGHSH, CDR2 LQKENI.

This clone rates as large. This chain links TRBV18 with TRBJ1-3; D perhaps matches TRBD1 (5 bases). The CDR3 runs 15 residues. Germline V gene lookup returns CDR1 KGHSH and CDR2 LQKENI. V shed 6 bases and J shed 0 bases, with 12 bases lying between them. The CDR3 DNA reads as TGTGCCAGCTCGCGCCAGGGAAGCTCTGGAAACACCATATATTTT. Its translation: CASSRQGSSGNTIYF.

Turning to this clone: Different DNA sequences within this sample yield the same CDR3. The chain recombines TRBV7-2 with TRBJ1-5, with D unclear. The CDR3 totals 12 residues. The germline V gene encodes CDR1 SGHTA and CDR2 FQGNSA. Trimming shortened V by 2 bases and J by 1 base, and 0 bases separated the two germline ends. Here the CDR3 DNA reads TGTGCCAGCAGCTTAAGCAATCAGCCCCAGCATTTT. Its protein product is CASSLSNQPQHF.

This rearrangement joins TRBV5-1 to TRBJ2-2, with D uncertain. Between the trimmed V and J ends, which lost 0 bases and 2 bases, there was a span of 5 bases. The CDR3 length is 14 residues. Germline values: CDR1 SGHRS, CDR2 YFSETQ. CDR3 nucleotide sequence: TGCGCCAGCAGCTTGGAGGGCAACACCGGGGAGCTGTTTTTT. Its translation is CASSLEGNTGELFF. Together with reference TRBV5-1 and TRBJ2-2, the CDR3 gives the full variable domain: KAGVTQTPRYLIKTRGQQVTLSCSPISGHRSVSWYQQTPGQGLQFLFEYFSETQRNKGNFPGRFSGRQFSNSRSEMNVSTLELGDSALYLCASSLEGNTGELFFGEGSRLTVL.

In its sample, this clone was seen a few times. The chain has TRBV7-3 and TRBJ1-2; 9 bases line up with TRBD1. The CDR3 is 16 residues long. J gave up 3 bases and V 1 base, and 6 bases lay outside the gene matches. Germline loops: CDR1 SGHTA, CDR2 FQGTGA. The CDR3 region has the DNA TGTGCCAGCAGCTTAAGGGGACAGGGTTCTCACTATGGCTACACCTTC. Protein: CASSLRGQGSHYGYTF.

Only a few counts were recorded for this clone. The chain has TRBV21-1 and TRBJ2-5; the table's TRBD1 call for D was not verified on the DNA. TRBV21-1 is noted as a pseudogene. The CDR3 length is 17 residues. CDR3 DNA: TGTGCCAGCAGCAATTGTCTCCGGGACAGGGGTCAAGAGACCCAGTACTTC. This codes for CASSNCLRDRGQETQYF.

This clone is deemed medium-sized. V and J are TRBV2 and TRBJ1-1; 8 bases agree with TRBD1. Germline trimming cut 9 bases from V and 6 bases from J; bases unmatched to any gene: 9. This CDR3 contains 13 residues. Germline V lookup: CDR1 SNHLY, CDR2 FYNNEI. The chain's CDR3 is CARRTGKAAEAFF. The CDR3 DNA reads TGTGCCAGACGGACAGGGAAAGCAGCTGAAGCTTTCTTT.

This clone counts as medium-sized (0.01 to 0.1%). The chain is built from TRBV18 and TRBJ1-6; 7 bases match TRBD1. The germline V gene has CDR1 KGHSH and CDR2 LQKENI. The CDR3 consists of 14 residues. The trim removed 5 bases at V and 10 bases at J, leaving 8 bases unmatched. This chain's CDR3 is CASSARQGISPLHF. CDR3 DNA sequence: TGTGCCAGCTCAGCGCGACAGGGAATCTCACCCCTCCACTTT.

The rearrangement links TRBV11-1 to TRBJ2-7; D is unresolved. Germline-derived CDR1 and CDR2 are SGHAT and FQDESV (reference sequence). Trimming stripped 5 bases from V and 1 base from J, with 12 bases between. This CDR3 comprises 14 residues. CDR3 in amino acids: CASSQTSPSYEQYF. CDR3 nucleotide sequence: TGTGCCAGCAGCCAAACCTCGCCGTCCTACGAGCAGTACTTC.